This T cell receptor (beta chain) was found in a study of cytomegalovirus exposure and HLA in healthy donors. Study information: As an earlier analysis found, roughly 180 million T cells yielded around 110 million unique TCR beta sequences.

From germline, CDR1 is SSHAT and CDR2 FNYEAQ (reference sequence). The CDR3 runs 13 residues. It was with 60 Vbeta and 13 Jbeta primers that the PCR ran. Produced via immunoSEQ multiplex PCR; TCRdb's table is partial and in-frame only. The sample has over 70,000 clones; 60% to 80% are singletons. This clone was counted a few times. The target antigen is unknown. Mismatch with germline at one junction end may stem from a read error. Findings and caveats of the study: It emerged from a later analysis that several of the most significant clusters appeared to be linked to common viral pathogens. Overall, roughly 170 TCR beta chains were annotated as cytomegalovirus-associated.

The chain couples TRBV7-7 to TRBJ2-5, with D perhaps TRBD2 (5 bases). Sequenced material: PBMCs. The sequence came from a woman aged 45-65 years in good health and CMV-seropositive. The CDR3 here is CASSLARRETQYF. As DNA, the CDR3 is TGTGCTAGCAGCTTAGCGAGAAGAGAGACCCAGTACTTC.